This is a list of T cell receptor beta chains from one sample in a study of molecular identifiers for immune sequencing clone quantification. TCRdb passed the PCR reads through MiXCR, listing each CDR3 protein once. The sample has 50,000 to 75,000 distinct CDR3 sequences; 15% to 20% are singletons. The sequencing sample was made of naive CD8+ T cells from blood, with Jurkat cell RNA spiked in. The receptors stem from a human donor in good health. Some libraries in this study had Jurkat cell RNA spiked in. Both conserved end residues are part of each CDR3. The order of the fields is CDR3 DNA, CDR3 protein, D gene, clone size, V gene, J gene. D genes are given only for firm matches. Expanded clones are given a class, and other clones once, few, many or no size at all.

TGTGCCAGCAGCTTAACCCAATACTCGTACGAGCAGTACTTC,CASSLTQYSYEQYF,-,few,TRBV13,TRBJ2-7
TGTGCCAGCAGTTTTGGGGGGCCCACAGATACGCAGTATTTT,CASSFGGPTDTQYF,-,few,TRBV12-3/TRBV12-4,TRBJ2-3
TGTGCCAGCAGCTCCAGCGGGGAAAAACTGTTTTTT,CASSSSGEKLFF,-,many,TRBV7-9,TRBJ1-4
TGTGCCAGCACTTTGACTCGCTCAATGGAGACCCAGTACTTC,CASTLTRSMETQYF,-,-,TRBV6-2/TRBV6-3,TRBJ2-5
TGTGCCATCAACCCAGGACGGGACACCGGGGAGCTGTTTTTT,CAINPGRDTGELFF,-,-,TRBV10-3,TRBJ2-2
TGTGCCAGCCGGACCGGGGGGGCGGCCTACGAGCAGTACTTC,CASRTGGAAYEQYF,TRBD2,-,TRBV18,TRBJ2-7
TGTGCCAGCGGTCGCTCAACTAATGAAAAACTGTTTTTT,CASGRSTNEKLFF,-,many,TRBV5-5,TRBJ1-4
TGTGCCAGCAGCCGACTAGCGGGACCTGGCCATGAGCAGTTCTTC,CASSRLAGPGHEQFF,TRBD2,-,TRBV14,TRBJ2-1
TGTGCCAGCAGTCCGACAGTTTACGAGCAGTACTTC,CASSPTVYEQYF,-,many,TRBV12-3/TRBV12-4,TRBJ2-7
TGTGCCAGCAGTTACGGACAGGGTATTAGCAATCAGCCCCAGCATTTT,CASSYGQGISNQPQHF,TRBD1,many,TRBV6-5,TRBJ1-5
TGTGCCACCAGCAGAGGGCTTTCAGGGCGGACAGATACGCAGTATTTT,CATSRGLSGRTDTQYF,-,many,TRBV15,TRBJ2-3
TGTGCCAGCAGCCAAGATAACACCGGGGAGCTGTTTTTT,CASSQDNTGELFF,-,many,TRBV4-2,TRBJ2-2
TGTGCCAGCAGGAGTAAGCTCGGCTCCTATAATTCGCCCCTCCGCTTT,CASRSKLGSYNSPLRF,-,-,TRBV6-2/TRBV6-3,TRBJ1-6
TGCGCCAGCAGCCCAGGGACATCGTCGTACAATGAGCAGTTCTTC,CASSPGTSSYNEQFF,-,few,TRBV4-3,TRBJ2-1
TGTGCCAGCAGCTTCCATCAGGGGGCGATGGGAAATGAGCAGTTCTTC,CASSFHQGAMGNEQFF,TRBD1,few,TRBV4-2,TRBJ2-1
TGTGCCAGCAGCGAATACAGAGAACTAGATACGCAGTATTTT,CASSEYRELDTQYF,-,many,TRBV5-8,TRBJ2-3
TGTGCCGGCAGCCCCCCGGGTTCGCCAGGCGAGCAGTACTTC,CAGSPPGSPGEQYF,-,many,TRBV3-1,TRBJ2-7
TGCGCCAGCAGCCCACGGGGCAGCTCCTACGAGCAGTACTTC,CASSPRGSSYEQYF,-,few,TRBV5-1,TRBJ2-7
TGTGCCAGCAGACTAGCGGTACACAATGAGCAGTTCTTC,CASRLAVHNEQFF,TRBD2,-,TRBV4-2,TRBJ2-1
TGTGCCAGCAGCTACATACTACCCGGAGGACAGTTACCCTCTTCCTCCTACAATGAGCAGTTCTTC,CASSYILPGGQLPSSSYNEQFF,-,many,TRBV11-2,TRBJ2-1